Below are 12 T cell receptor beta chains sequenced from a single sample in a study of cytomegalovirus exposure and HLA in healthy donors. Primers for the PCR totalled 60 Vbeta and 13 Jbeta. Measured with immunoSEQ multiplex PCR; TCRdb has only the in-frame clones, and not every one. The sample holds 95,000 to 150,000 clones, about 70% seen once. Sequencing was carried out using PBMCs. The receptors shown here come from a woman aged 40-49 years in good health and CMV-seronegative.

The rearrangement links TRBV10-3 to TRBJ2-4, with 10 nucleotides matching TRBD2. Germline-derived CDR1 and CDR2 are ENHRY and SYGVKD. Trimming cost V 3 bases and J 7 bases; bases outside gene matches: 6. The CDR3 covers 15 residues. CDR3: CAISDVGAGGNIQYF. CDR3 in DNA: TGTGCCATCAGTGACGTGGGAGCGGGAGGGAACATTCAGTACTTC.

The CDR3 spells CAISAGGATLTREKLFF. The CDR3 nucleotides are TGTGCCATCAGTGCGGGGGGGGCTACGCTTACTAGGGAAAAACTGTTTTTT. The chain couples TRBV10-3 to TRBJ1-4, with D perhaps TRBD1 (6 bases). With 4 bases removed from V and 8 bases from J, the gap between germline ends came to 23 bases. The CDR3 is 17 residues long. Germline loops: CDR1 ENHRY, CDR2 SYGVKD.

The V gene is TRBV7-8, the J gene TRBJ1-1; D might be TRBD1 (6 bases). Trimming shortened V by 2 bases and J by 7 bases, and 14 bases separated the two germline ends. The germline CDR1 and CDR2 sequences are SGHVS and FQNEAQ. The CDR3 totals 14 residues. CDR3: CASSLQGTSLEAFF. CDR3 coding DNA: TGTGCCAGCAGCTTACAAGGGACAAGCCTTGAAGCTTTCTTT.

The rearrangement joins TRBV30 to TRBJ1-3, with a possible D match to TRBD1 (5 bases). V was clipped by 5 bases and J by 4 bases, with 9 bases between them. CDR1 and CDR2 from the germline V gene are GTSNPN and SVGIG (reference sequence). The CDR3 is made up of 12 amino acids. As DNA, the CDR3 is TGTGCCTGGGCATCAGGGGGAAACACCATATATTTT. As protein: CAWASGGNTIYF. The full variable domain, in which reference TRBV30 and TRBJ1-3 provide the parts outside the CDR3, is SQTIHQWPATLVQPVGSPLSLECTVEGTSNPNLYWYRQAAGRGLQLLFYSVGIGQISSEVPQNLSASRPQDRQFILSSKKLLLSDSGFYLCAWASGGNTIYFGEGSWLTVV.

CDR3 sequence: CASSHPRGGTEAFF. DNA for the CDR3: TGCGCCAGCAGCCACCCAAGGGGGGGCACTGAAGCTTTCTTT. The V and J genes are TRBV4-1 and TRBJ1-1, with a possible D match to TRBD1 (6 bases). The CDR3 has 14 amino acids. Germline CDR1 is MGHRA and CDR2 is YSYEKL. V was shortened by 3 bases and J by 4 bases, with 12 bases between the two germline ends.

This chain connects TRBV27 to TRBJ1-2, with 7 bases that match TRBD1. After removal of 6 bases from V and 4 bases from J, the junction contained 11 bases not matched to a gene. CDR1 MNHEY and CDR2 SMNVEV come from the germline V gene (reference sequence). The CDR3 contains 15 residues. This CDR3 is CASSRLGQGVYGYTF. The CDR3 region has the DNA TGTGCCAGCAGCCGCCTAGGGCAGGGGGTCTATGGCTACACCTTC.

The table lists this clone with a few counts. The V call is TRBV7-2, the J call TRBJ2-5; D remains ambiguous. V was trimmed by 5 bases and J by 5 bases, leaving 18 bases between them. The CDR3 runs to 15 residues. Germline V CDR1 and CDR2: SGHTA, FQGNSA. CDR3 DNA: TGTGCCAGCAGCCCAAACTCCCCTGGGCAGGAGACCCAGTACTTC. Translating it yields CASSPNSPGQETQYF. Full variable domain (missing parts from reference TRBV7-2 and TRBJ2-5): GAGVSQSPSNKVTEKGKDVELRCDPISGHTALYWYRQSLGQGLEFLIYFQGNSAPDKSGLPSDRFSAERTGGSVSTLTIQRTQQEDSAVYLCASSPNSPGQETQYFGPGTRLLVL.

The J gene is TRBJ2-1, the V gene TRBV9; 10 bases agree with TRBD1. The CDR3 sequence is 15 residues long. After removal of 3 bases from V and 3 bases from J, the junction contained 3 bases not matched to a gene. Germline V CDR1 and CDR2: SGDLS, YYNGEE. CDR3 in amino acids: CASSGGQGGYNEQFF. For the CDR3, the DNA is TGTGCCAGCAGCGGAGGACAGGGGGGCTACAATGAGCAGTTCTTC.

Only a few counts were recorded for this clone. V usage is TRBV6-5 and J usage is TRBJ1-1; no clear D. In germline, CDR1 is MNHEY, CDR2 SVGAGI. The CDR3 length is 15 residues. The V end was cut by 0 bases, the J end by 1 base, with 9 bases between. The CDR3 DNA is TGTGCCAGCAGTTACTCGACATACTCGAACACTGAAGCTTTCTTT. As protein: CASSYSTYSNTEAFF.

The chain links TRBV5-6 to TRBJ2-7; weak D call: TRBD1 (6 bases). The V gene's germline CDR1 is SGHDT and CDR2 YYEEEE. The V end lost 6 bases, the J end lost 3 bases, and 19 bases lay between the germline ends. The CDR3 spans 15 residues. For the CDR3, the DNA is TGTGCCAGCAAGAAGGCAGGGGTTCGACTCTACGAGCAGTACTTC. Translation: CASKKAGVRLYEQYF.

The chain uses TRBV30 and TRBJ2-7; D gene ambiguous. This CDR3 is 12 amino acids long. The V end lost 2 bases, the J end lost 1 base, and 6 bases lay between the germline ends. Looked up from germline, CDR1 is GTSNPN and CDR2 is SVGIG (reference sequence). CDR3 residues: CAWSPESYEQYF. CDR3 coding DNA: TGTGCCTGGAGTCCCGAGTCCTACGAGCAGTACTTC.

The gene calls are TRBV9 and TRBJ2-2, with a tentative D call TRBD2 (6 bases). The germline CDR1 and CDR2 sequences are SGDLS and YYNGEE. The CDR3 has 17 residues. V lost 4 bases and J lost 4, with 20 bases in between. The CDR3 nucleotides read TGTGCCAGCAGCACGATAGCGATGGGGGGTAGCACCGGGGAGCTGTTTTTT. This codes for CASSTIAMGGSTGELFF.